These 7 T cell receptor beta chains were all obtained from the same sample, sequenced in a study of blood T cell repertoires in COVID-19. TCRdb's table, derived via immunoSEQ multiplex PCR, lists solely in-frame clones and lacks some. The table has 150,000 to 200,000 clones, more than 65% seen once. Sequenced: PBMCs or T cells enriched from blood (not recorded which). Receptor source: a woman aged 45-65 years with acute COVID-19.

The V gene is TRBV18, the J gene TRBJ1-5, with D perhaps matching TRBD1 (5 bases). The germline gives CDR1 KGHSH, CDR2 LQKENI. The CDR3 contains 17 residues. With 0 bases removed from V and 0 bases from J, the gap between germline ends came to 12 bases. For the CDR3, the DNA is TGTGCCAGCTCACCACCGCGGCAGGGTTATAGCAATCAGCCCCAGCATTTT. Translated: CASSPPRQGYSNQPQHF.

The chain links TRBV5-7 to TRBJ2-2; the D gene is possibly TRBD2 (6 bases). TRBV5-7 is treated as an ORF (open reading frame) with a function not yet certain. The CDR3 spans 17 residues. The V and J ends lost 1 base and 0 bases respectively, with 13 bases between them. CDR3 DNA sequence: TGTGCCAGCAGCTTGAGGGGAGGCCTTCCGAACACCGGGGAGCTGTTTTTT. Amino acid sequence: CASSLRGGLPNTGELFF.

The chain is built from TRBV13 and TRBJ2-3; 9 nucleotides line up with TRBD2. This CDR3 spans 16 amino acids. The ends lost 4 bases at V and 6 bases at J; junction bases unmatched: 11. Germline V gene sequence: CDR1 PRHDT, CDR2 FYEKMQ (reference sequence). The CDR3: CASSSPASGVMDTQYF. The CDR3 DNA follows: TGTGCCAGCAGCTCCCCGGCTAGCGGGGTCATGGATACGCAGTATTTT.

This clone appeared a single time. The gene calls are TRBV9 and TRBJ1-4, with TRBD1 identical over 7 bases. J was trimmed by 0 bases and V by 3 bases; bases with no gene match: 5. Per the germline V gene, CDR1 is SGDLS and CDR2 is YYNGEE. The CDR3 totals 16 residues. The CDR3 here is CASSERQGTTNEKLFF. In DNA, the CDR3 is TGTGCCAGCAGCGAACGACAGGGCACAACTAATGAAAAACTGTTTTTT. Filled out from reference TRBV9 and TRBJ1-4, the complete variable domain reads DSGVTQTPKHLITATGQRVTLRCSPRSGDLSVYWYQQSLDQGLQFLIQYYNGEERAKGNILERFSAQQFPDLHSELNLSSLELGDSALYFCASSERQGTTNEKLFFGSGTQLSVL.

The chain has TRBV5-1 and TRBJ2-7, with D perhaps matching TRBD1 (6 bases). CDR1 and CDR2 (germline): SGHRS, YFSETQ. The V gene lost 0 bases and the J gene lost 9 bases, with 16 bases spanning the gap. This CDR3 has 14 amino acids. The CDR3 nucleotides are TGCGCCAGCAGCTTGGGCCAGGGGATGGGGGTGCAGTACGTC. Translated, it gives CASSLGQGMGVQYV.

The gene calls are TRBV19 and TRBJ1-5, with TRBD1 matching 9 bases. This CDR3 contains 18 residues. Germline CDR1 reads LNHDA; CDR2 reads SQIVND (reference sequence). V was pared by 6 bases and J by 3 bases, with 15 bases of the junction left unmatched. The CDR3 region is CASRSFAGGQGNNQPQHF. CDR3 nucleotide sequence: TGTGCCAGTAGATCATTCGCGGGGGGACAGGGTAACAATCAGCCCCAGCATTTT.

The rearrangement uses TRBV5-4 and TRBJ1-4; no clear D. The CDR3 length is 15 residues. Germline loops: CDR1 SGHNT, CDR2 YYREEE (reference sequence). Trimming shortened V by 0 bases and J by 0 bases, and 6 bases separated the two germline ends. The DNA for the CDR3 is TGTGCCAGCAGCTTGGCGACTGCAACTAATGAAAAACTGTTTTTT. Its translation is CASSLATATNEKLFF.